This TCR beta chain stems from a study of T cells in localized non-small cell lung cancer. Whole-study results and caveats: Appearing in adjacent lung were a median around 60 of the top 100 tumor clones. Peak T cell clonality was found in uninvolved adjacent lung, exceeding tumor. An association was observed between higher blood T cell density and longer overall survival.

Sequencing used immunoSEQ multiplex PCR; TCRdb keeps in-frame clones, though not all of them. The sample yields just over 70,000 clones, about nine tenths seen once. With respect to this clone: Its cognate antigen is unknown.

Trimming removed 8 bases from V and 4 bases from J; junction bases left unmatched: 6. The CDR3 runs to 14 residues. The germline CDR1 and CDR2 sequences are MNHNY and SVGAGI (reference sequence). V and J are TRBV6-6 and TRBJ2-5; 11 bases line up with TRBD2. Specimen: peripheral blood, collected before any cancer treatment. The sequence derives from a male donor at least 60 years old with stage III squamous cell lung carcinoma. The CDR3 protein is CASRSSGGVETQYF. CDR3 in DNA: TGTGCCAGCCGAAGTAGCGGGGGGGTAGAGACCCAGTACTTC.